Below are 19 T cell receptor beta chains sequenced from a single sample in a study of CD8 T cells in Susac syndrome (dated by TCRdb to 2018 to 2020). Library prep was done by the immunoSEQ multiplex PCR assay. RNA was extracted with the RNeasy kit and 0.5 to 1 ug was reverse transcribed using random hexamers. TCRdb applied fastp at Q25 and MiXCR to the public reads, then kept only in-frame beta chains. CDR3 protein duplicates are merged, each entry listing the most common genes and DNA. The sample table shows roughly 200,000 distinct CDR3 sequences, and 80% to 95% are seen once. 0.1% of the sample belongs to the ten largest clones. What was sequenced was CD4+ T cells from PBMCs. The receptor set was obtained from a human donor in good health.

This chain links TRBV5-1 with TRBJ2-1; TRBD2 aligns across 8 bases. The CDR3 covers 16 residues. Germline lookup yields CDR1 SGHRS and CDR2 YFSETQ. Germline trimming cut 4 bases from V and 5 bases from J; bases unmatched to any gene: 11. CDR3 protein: CASSATLAATNNEQFF. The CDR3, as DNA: TGCGCCAGCAGCGCCACACTAGCGGCGACCAACAATGAGCAGTTCTTC.

In DNA form, the CDR3 reads TGTGCCAGCCGCTCCGGGACACCCGATCAGCCCCAGCATTTT. It specifies CASRSGTPDQPQHF. This sequence joins TRBV27 and TRBJ1-5; a possible D gene is TRBD1 (6 bases). V lost 8 bases, J lost 5 bases, and 16 bases lay in between. The CDR3 is 14 amino acids. The V gene's germline CDR1 is MNHEY and CDR2 SMNVEV (reference sequence).

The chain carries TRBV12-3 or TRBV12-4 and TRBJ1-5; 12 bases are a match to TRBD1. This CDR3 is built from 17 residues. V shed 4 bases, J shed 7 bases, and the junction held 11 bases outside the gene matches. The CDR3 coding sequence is TGTGCCAGCAGTTCGGGACAGGGGGCCCCAAGGACGCAGCCCCAGCATTTT. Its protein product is CASSSGQGAPRTQPQHF.

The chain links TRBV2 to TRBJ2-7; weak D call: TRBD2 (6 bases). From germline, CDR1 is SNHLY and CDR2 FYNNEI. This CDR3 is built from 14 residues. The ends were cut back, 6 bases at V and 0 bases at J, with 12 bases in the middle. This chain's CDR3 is CASSKTGASYEQYF. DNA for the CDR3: TGTGCCAGCAGCAAAACGGGAGCCTCCTACGAGCAGTACTTC.

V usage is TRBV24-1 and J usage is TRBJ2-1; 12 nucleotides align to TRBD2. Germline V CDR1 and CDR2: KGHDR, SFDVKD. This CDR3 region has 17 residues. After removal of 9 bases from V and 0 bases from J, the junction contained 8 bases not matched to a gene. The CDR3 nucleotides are TGTGCCACCTCCGGGACTAGCGGGTTCAGCTCCTACAATGAGCAGTTCTTC. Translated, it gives CATSGTSGFSSYNEQFF.

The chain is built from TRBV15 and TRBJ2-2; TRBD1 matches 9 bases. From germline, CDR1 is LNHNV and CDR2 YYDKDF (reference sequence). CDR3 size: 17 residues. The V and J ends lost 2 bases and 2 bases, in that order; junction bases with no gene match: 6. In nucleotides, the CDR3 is TGTGCCACCAGCAGAACAGGGGGCAGGCGAAACACCGGGGAGCTGTTTTTT. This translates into CATSRTGGRRNTGELFF.

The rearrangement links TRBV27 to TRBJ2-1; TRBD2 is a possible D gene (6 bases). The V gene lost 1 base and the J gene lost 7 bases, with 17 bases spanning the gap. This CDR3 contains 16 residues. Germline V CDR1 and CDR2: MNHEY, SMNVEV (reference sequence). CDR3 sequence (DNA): TGTGCCAGCAGTTTATATGGCCTGGCGGGGACTAATGAGCAGTTCTTC. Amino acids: CASSLYGLAGTNEQFF.

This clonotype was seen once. CDR3 nucleotides: TGTGCCAGCAGCTTAAAGGGGGATGAGCAGTTCTTC. It is translated as CASSLKGDEQFF. This chain joins TRBV7-3 and TRBJ2-1; D is perhaps TRBD1 (6 bases). Trimming pared 1 base from V and 8 bases from J, leaving 6 bases between. Looked up from germline, CDR1 is SGHTA and CDR2 is FQGTGA. This CDR3 is 12 amino acids long.

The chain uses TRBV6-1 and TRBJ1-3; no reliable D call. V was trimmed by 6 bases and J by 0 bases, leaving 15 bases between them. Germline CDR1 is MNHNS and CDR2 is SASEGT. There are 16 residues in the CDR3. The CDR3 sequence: CASRASHQSSGNTIYF. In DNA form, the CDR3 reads TGTGCCAGCAGAGCCAGCCACCAAAGCTCTGGAAACACCATATATTTT.

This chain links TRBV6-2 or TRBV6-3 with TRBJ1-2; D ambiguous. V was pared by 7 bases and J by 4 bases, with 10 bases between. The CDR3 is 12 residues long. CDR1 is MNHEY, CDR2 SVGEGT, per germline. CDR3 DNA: TGTGCCAGCAATAAGGAGTCCTATGGCTACACCTTC. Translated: CASNKESYGYTF.

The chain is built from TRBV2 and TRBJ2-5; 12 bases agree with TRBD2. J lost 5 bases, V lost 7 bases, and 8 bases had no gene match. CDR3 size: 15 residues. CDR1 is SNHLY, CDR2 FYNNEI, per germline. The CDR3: CASKMSSGGAETQYF. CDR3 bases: TGTGCCAGCAAGATGTCTAGCGGGGGGGCTGAGACCCAGTACTTC.

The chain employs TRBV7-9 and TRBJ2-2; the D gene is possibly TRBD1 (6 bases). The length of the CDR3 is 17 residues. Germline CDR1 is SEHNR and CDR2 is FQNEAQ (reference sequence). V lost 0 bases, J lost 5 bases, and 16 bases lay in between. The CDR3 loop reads CASSLAPGQGRTGELFF. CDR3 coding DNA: TGTGCCAGCAGCTTAGCGCCAGGCCAGGGGAGAACCGGGGAGCTGTTTTTT.

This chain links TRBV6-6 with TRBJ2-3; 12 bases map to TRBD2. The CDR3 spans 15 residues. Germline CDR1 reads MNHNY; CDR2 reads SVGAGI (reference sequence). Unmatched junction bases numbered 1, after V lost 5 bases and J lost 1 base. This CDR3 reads CASSRTSGGTDTQYF. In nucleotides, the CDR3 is TGTGCCAGCAGTCGGACTAGCGGGGGCACAGATACGCAGTATTTT.

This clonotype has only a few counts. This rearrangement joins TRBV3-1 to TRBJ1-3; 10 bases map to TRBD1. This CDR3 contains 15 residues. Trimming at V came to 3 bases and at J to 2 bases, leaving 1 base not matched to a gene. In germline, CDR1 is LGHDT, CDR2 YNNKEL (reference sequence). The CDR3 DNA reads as TGTGCCAGCAGCCACGGGACAGGGGCTGGAAACACCATATATTTT. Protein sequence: CASSHGTGAGNTIYF.

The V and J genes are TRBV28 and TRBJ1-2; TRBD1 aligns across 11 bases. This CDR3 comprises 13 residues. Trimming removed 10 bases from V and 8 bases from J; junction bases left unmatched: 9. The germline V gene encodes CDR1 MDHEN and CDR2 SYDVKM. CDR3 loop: CATTDRGPEGYTF. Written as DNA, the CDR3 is TGTGCCACCACGGACAGGGGGCCTGAGGGCTACACCTTC.

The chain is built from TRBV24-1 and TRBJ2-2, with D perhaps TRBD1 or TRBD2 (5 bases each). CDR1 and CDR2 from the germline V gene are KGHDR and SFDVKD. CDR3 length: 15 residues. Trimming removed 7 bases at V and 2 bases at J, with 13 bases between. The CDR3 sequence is CATSRDELNTGELFF. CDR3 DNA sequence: TGTGCCACCAGCCGGGACGAACTCAACACCGGGGAGCTGTTTTTT.

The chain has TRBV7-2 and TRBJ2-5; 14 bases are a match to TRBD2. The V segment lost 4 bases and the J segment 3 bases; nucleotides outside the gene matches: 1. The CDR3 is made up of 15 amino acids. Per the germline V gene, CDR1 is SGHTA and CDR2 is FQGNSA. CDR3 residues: CASSWTSGGKETQYF. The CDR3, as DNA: TGTGCCAGCAGCTGGACTAGCGGGGGGAAAGAGACCCAGTACTTC.

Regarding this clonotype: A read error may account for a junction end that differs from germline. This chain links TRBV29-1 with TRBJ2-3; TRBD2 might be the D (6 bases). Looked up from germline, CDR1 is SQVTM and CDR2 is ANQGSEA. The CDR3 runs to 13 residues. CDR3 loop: CSLELAPTDTQYF. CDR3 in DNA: TGCAGCCTTGAACTAGCACCCACAGATACGCAGTATTTT.

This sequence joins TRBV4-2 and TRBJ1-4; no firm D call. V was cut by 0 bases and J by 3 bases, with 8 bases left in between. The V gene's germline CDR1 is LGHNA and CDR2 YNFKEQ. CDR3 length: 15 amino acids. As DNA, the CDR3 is TGTGCCAGCAGCCAAGATGTCGGACCTAATGAAAAACTGTTTTTT. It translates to CASSQDVGPNEKLFF.